This T cell receptor (beta chain) is from a study of identical twins. Study-level points and caveats: Out-of-frame beta chain sequences displayed weaker excess sharing between twins.

In TCRdb, the 5' RACE reads were re-called with MiXCR into one record per CDR3 protein. The data show 400,000 or so distinct CDR3 sequences, 9% seen once. This CDR3 is 10 amino acids long. Germline assignment: CDR1 DFQATT and CDR2 SNEGSKA (reference sequence). This clonotype was counted ten times or more. Antigen unknown. Germline and junction disagree at one end, which may indicate a read error. The sequence was obtained from a woman between 45 and 60 years old in good health. Sequenced material: naive T cells sorted from blood. The V and J genes are TRBV20-1 and TRBJ2-3; D is unresolved. The CDR3 DNA sequence: TGCAGTGCTCGAGAGGATACGCAGTATTTT. Residues: CSAREDTQYF.